This TCR beta chain was sequenced in a study of T cell responses to AZD1222 COVID-19 vaccine. The protocol was immunoSEQ multiplex PCR, while the TCRdb copy is restricted to in-frame clones and leaves out a portion. The sample holds some 110,000 clones, 85% to 90% seen once. Trimming shortened V by 0 bases and J by 1 base, and 7 bases separated the two germline ends. CDR3 length equals 14 residues. Germline CDR1 SGHRS, CDR2 YFSETQ. Sequenced material: peripheral blood, taken 28 days after the second AZD1222 dose. This receptor was taken from an adult who received the AZD1222 COVID-19 vaccine. J is TRBJ1-1 and V is TRBV5-1; D unclear. In DNA, the CDR3 is TGCGCCAGCAGCTTGGGCAGCACGAACACTGAAGCTTTCTTT. Translated: CASSLGSTNTEAFF.